The 24 T cell receptor beta chains below were found in one sample sequenced in a study of shared clonotypes between healthy human individuals (TCRdb year 2020). Receptors were amplified or captured by the immunoSEQ multiplex PCR assay. In its TCRdb copy, this immuneACCESS table keeps in-frame sequences only and misses some clones. Where compared with another copy, unresolved V genes explain less than half of these, and the others have no known cause. The sample data list around 1,000,000 clones, and approximately 80% of these were observed just once. The leading ten clones occupy roughly 0.9% of the sample. What was sequenced was memory CD4+ T cells from PBMCs. The sample's cell subset or site, from its label and the paper: CD45RA-negative fraction. These receptors originate from a man in his late teens or twenties in good health. Some clones in this sample may be carry-over from other donors' samples.

The chain is built from TRBV5-1 and TRBJ1-2; a weak D match, TRBD1 (6 bases). The length of the CDR3 is 12 residues. Germline loops: CDR1 SGHRS, CDR2 YFSETQ. V dropped 4 bases and J dropped 7 bases, with 11 bases sitting between them. CDR3 residues: CASSPDSTGYTF. CDR3 nucleotide sequence: TGCGCCAGCAGCCCGGACAGTACTGGCTACACCTTC.

The chain joins TRBV28 to TRBJ2-1, with TRBD2 matching 7 bases. The length of the CDR3 is 14 residues. V was pared by 7 bases and J by 6 bases, with 9 bases of the junction left unmatched. Germline assignment: CDR1 MDHEN and CDR2 SYDVKM. The CDR3 loop is CASKETGGGNEQFF. CDR3 in DNA: TGTGCCAGCAAGGAGACGGGAGGAGGCAATGAGCAGTTCTTC. Together with reference TRBV28 and TRBJ2-1, the CDR3 gives the full variable domain: DVKVTQSSRYLVKRTGEKVFLECVQDMDHENMFWYRQDPGLGLRLIYFSYDVKMKEKGDIPEGYSVSREKKERFSLILESASTNQTSMYLCASKETGGGNEQFFGPGTRLTVL.

This clone has a handful of counts. This chain joins TRBV10-3 and TRBJ1-5; D is unresolved. Germline V gene data show CDR1 as ENHRY and CDR2 as SYGVKD. The ends were cut back, 4 bases at V and 7 bases at J, with 8 bases in the middle. The CDR3 length is 12 residues. The CDR3 region is CAISGTEQPQHF. The CDR3 DNA follows: TGTGCCATCAGTGGGACCGAACAGCCCCAGCATTTT.

The rearrangement joins TRBV7-8 to TRBJ2-5, with 7 positions matching TRBD2. The CDR3 is 16 residues long. Germline V gene sequence: CDR1 SGHVS, CDR2 FQNEAQ. J lost 5 bases, V lost 5 bases, and 14 bases had no gene match. CDR3 in amino acids: CASSISDGAGDETQYF. The CDR3, as DNA: TGTGCCAGCAGCATATCCGACGGGGCGGGGGATGAGACCCAGTACTTC.

This chain uses TRBV7-9 with TRBJ2-7, with 7 positions matching TRBD1. Germline V gene data show CDR1 as SEHNR and CDR2 as FQNEAQ (reference sequence). The J segment lost 2 bases and the V segment lost 2 bases, leaving 9 bases of the junction unmatched. The CDR3 extends over 16 amino acids. The CDR3 nucleotides read TGTGCCAGCAGCTTAACGGGCCGGGACAGAGCCTACGAGCAGTACTTC. Translating it yields CASSLTGRDRAYEQYF.

The CDR3, as DNA: TGTGCCTGGAGTCACCCCAATTCACCCCTCCACTTT. It encodes CAWSHPNSPLHF. The chain carries TRBV30 and TRBJ1-6; D gene unclear. CDR3 length: 12 residues. Germline V gene data show CDR1 as GTSNPN and CDR2 as SVGIG (reference sequence). Trimming took 2 bases from V and 7 from J, leaving 6 bases between them.

CDR3 sequence (DNA): TGTGCCTGGAGTCGCAGGACAGGGTCAGATAATCAGCCCCAGCATTTT. It codes for CAWSRRTGSDNQPQHF. V is TRBV30 and J is TRBJ1-5, with 8 bases matching TRBD1. Unmatched junction bases numbered 10, after V lost 2 bases and J lost 4 bases. CDR1 is GTSNPN and CDR2 is SVGIG in the germline V gene (reference sequence). The CDR3 has 16 residues.

The chain carries TRBV5-1 and TRBJ2-5; 7 nucleotides match TRBD2. The CDR3 extends over 14 amino acids. The germline V gene has CDR1 SGHRS and CDR2 YFSETQ. The V and J ends lost 3 bases and 5 bases, in that order; junction bases with no gene match: 7. CDR3 sequence reads: CASSSSTSLETQYF. The DNA for the CDR3 is TGCGCCAGCAGCTCTTCGACTAGCTTGGAGACCCAGTACTTC.

As to this clone: This is likely an artifact of a read error, given a far larger clone one base away. The chain couples TRBV5-6 to TRBJ2-5; TRBD1 is a possible D gene (6 bases). V was shortened by 4 bases and J by 2 bases, with 9 bases between the two germline ends. This CDR3 contains 13 residues. Germline V gene lookup returns CDR1 SGHDT and CDR2 YYEEEE. The CDR3 reads CASSPRGQETQYF. The CDR3 DNA follows: TGTGCCAGCAGCCCAAGGGGGCAAGAGACCCAGTACTTC.

This clone is a singleton in its sample. The gene calls are TRBV6-1 and TRBJ1-3; weak D call: TRBD1 (6 bases). Trimming cost V 7 bases and J 1 base, with 8 bases left between them. The CDR3 totals 13 residues. Germline V CDR1 and CDR2: MNHNS, SASEGT. The CDR3 spells CASTGASGNTIYF. DNA of the CDR3: TGTGCCAGCACGGGGGCTTCTGGAAACACCATATATTTT.

The chain employs TRBV5-8 and TRBJ1-1, with TRBD1 matching 8 bases. The CDR3 loop spans 16 amino acids. V shed 0 bases, J shed 0 bases, and the junction held 4 bases outside the gene matches. The germline gives CDR1 SGHTS, CDR2 YDEGEE. CDR3 DNA sequence: TGTGCCAGCAGCTTGGTTCAGGGGGCAATGAACACTGAAGCTTTCTTT. It yields the protein CASSLVQGAMNTEAFF. The entire variable domain, with the rest obtained from reference TRBV5-8 and TRBJ1-1, is as follows: EAGVTQSPTHLIKTRGQQATLRCSPISGHTSVYWYQQALGLGLQFLLWYDEGEERNRGNFPPRFSGRQFPNYSSELNVNALELEDSALYLCASSLVQGAMNTEAFFGQGTRLTVV.

This sequence joins TRBV6-5 and TRBJ2-7; TRBD2 agrees at 9 bases. The ends lost 6 bases at V and 6 bases at J; junction bases unmatched: 6. The CDR3 consists of 13 residues. The germline V gene has CDR1 MNHEY and CDR2 SVGAGI. CDR3 residues: CASRLGLAREQYF. The CDR3, as DNA: TGTGCCAGCAGGCTCGGACTAGCGCGCGAGCAGTACTTC.

The chain joins TRBV28 to TRBJ2-7, with D unresolved. This CDR3 is 15 amino acids long. The V and J ends lost 5 bases and 0 bases respectively, with 14 bases between them. CDR1 MDHEN and CDR2 SYDVKM come from the germline V gene. The CDR3 sequence: CASSPPGSSSYEQYF. CDR3 sequence (DNA): TGTGCCAGCAGTCCCCCCGGCTCGAGCTCCTACGAGCAGTACTTC. Drawing the rest from reference TRBV28 and TRBJ2-7, the complete variable domain is DVKVTQSSRYLVKRTGEKVFLECVQDMDHENMFWYRQDPGLGLRLIYFSYDVKMKEKGDIPEGYSVSREKKERFSLILESASTNQTSMYLCASSPPGSSSYEQYFGPGTRLTVT.

This clone appeared a single time. The junction and the germline gene differ at one end; a read error may be behind it. The rearrangement joins TRBV7-3 to TRBJ2-3; maybe TRBD2 (5 bases). This CDR3 spans 14 amino acids. Germline V lookup: CDR1 SGHTA, CDR2 FQGTGA. The CDR3 DNA is TGTACCAGCAGCCCGTTCCAAGCGGCAGATACGCAGTATTTT. Translation: CTSSPFQAADTQYF.

The chain is built from TRBV18 and TRBJ1-1; 7 nucleotides agree with TRBD1. Germline V gene lookup returns CDR1 KGHSH and CDR2 LQKENI. The CDR3 is made up of 16 amino acids. The junction had 5 bases not matched to a gene; V was cut back by 0 bases and J by 1 base. CDR3 region: CASSPPRQGSNTEAFF. The CDR3 coding sequence is TGTGCCAGCTCACCACCGAGACAGGGATCGAACACTGAAGCTTTCTTT.

The chain carries TRBV29-1 and TRBJ2-7; TRBD1 might be the D (6 bases). V was pared by 6 bases and J by 3 bases, with 9 bases between. Per the germline V gene, CDR1 is SQVTM and CDR2 is ANQGSEA. The CDR3 loop spans 11 amino acids. The CDR3, as DNA: TGCAGCGTCCGAGGGGGCTACGAGCAGTACTTC. This translates into CSVRGGYEQYF.

V usage is TRBV7-6 and J usage is TRBJ1-3, with TRBD1 matching over 10 bases. Germline CDR1 SGHVS, CDR2 FNYEAQ. The CDR3 runs 17 residues. V shed 3 bases and J 4 bases; nucleotides not matched to a gene: 9. CDR3: CASSLSVGQGSGNTIYF. The CDR3 DNA is TGTGCCAGCAGCTTGAGTGTGGGACAGGGGTCCGGAAACACCATATATTTT.

Comment on this clone: Additional DNA sequences in this sample encode the identical CDR3. This chain links TRBV28 with TRBJ2-1; the match to TRBD2 covers 10 bases. The CDR3 runs 15 residues. The V segment lost 8 bases and the J segment 4 bases; nucleotides outside the gene matches: 8. Looked up from germline, CDR1 is MDHEN and CDR2 is SYDVKM. The CDR3 sequence is CASSRAGGSYNEQFF. CDR3 coding DNA: TGTGCCAGCTCTCGAGCGGGAGGGTCTTACAATGAGCAGTTCTTC.

The chain is built from TRBV30 and TRBJ2-7, with 9 positions matching TRBD1. V gave up 5 bases and J gave up 2 bases; unmatched junction bases: 1. From germline, CDR1 is GTSNPN and CDR2 SVGIG (reference sequence). The CDR3 sequence is 12 residues long. The CDR3 DNA reads as TGTGCCTGGGGACAGGGGACCTACGAGCAGTACTTC. Encoded protein: CAWGQGTYEQYF. Looking up the rest from reference TRBV30 and TRBJ2-7 gives the full variable domain: SQTIHQWPATLVQPVGSPLSLECTVEGTSNPNLYWYRQAAGRGLQLLFYSVGIGQISSEVPQNLSASRPQDRQFILSSKKLLLSDSGFYLCAWGQGTYEQYFGPGTRLTVT.

This chain uses TRBV28 with TRBJ1-6; no clear D gene. The CDR3 contains 12 residues. Germline CDR1 reads MDHEN; CDR2 reads SYDVKM. V was pared by 4 bases and J by 7 bases, with 5 bases between. The CDR3 nucleotides read TGTGCCAGCAGTTCGATGAATTCACCCCTCCACTTT. Protein: CASSSMNSPLHF.

The chain recombines TRBV6-1 with TRBJ2-1; 7 bases fit TRBD1. With 7 bases clipped from V and 0 bases from J, the junction kept 3 bases outside the gene matches. The CDR3 has 14 residues. Looked up from germline, CDR1 is MNHNS and CDR2 is SASEGT. Written as DNA, the CDR3 is TGTGCCAGCACGGGACAGCTCTCCTACAATGAGCAGTTCTTC. It yields the protein CASTGQLSYNEQFF.

This sequence joins TRBV10-3 and TRBJ2-1; 9 bases align to TRBD2. The CDR3 totals 16 residues. V lost 10 bases, J lost 5 bases, and 15 bases stayed unmatched. Germline V gives CDR1 ENHRY, CDR2 SYGVKD. The CDR3 loop is CATHFQRAGGHNEQFF. CDR3 DNA: TGTGCCACCCATTTCCAAAGAGCGGGGGGACACAATGAGCAGTTCTTC.

This sequence joins TRBV7-7 and TRBJ2-5, with 8 bases matching TRBD2. Germline V gene lookup returns CDR1 SSHAT and CDR2 FNYEAQ (reference sequence). J lost 2 bases, V lost 2 bases, and 4 bases had no gene match. This CDR3 comprises 15 residues. CDR3 residues: CASSLLRGGQETQYF. CDR3 sequence (DNA): TGTGCCAGCAGCTTATTACGGGGGGGGCAAGAGACCCAGTACTTC.

This chain joins TRBV6-5 and TRBJ2-7; TRBD1 matches at 7 bases. The V and J ends lost 10 bases and 3 bases, in that order; junction bases with no gene match: 15. The germline gives CDR1 MNHEY, CDR2 SVGAGI. The CDR3 consists of 15 residues. The CDR3 DNA reads TGTGCCACCCAAGGGGGCTGGGGCCCAATCTACGAGCAGTACTTC. Amino acids: CATQGGWGPIYEQYF.